A selection of T cell receptor beta chains follows, all from one sample in a study of CD8 T cells in Susac syndrome. Each CDR3 protein gets one entry after TCRdb re-called the immunoSEQ multiplex PCR reads with MiXCR. The sample yields more than 250,000 distinct CDR3 sequences, about 91% seen once. Sequencing was carried out using CD4+ T cells from PBMCs. The receptors were sampled from a human donor with multiple sclerosis. CDR3s include the opening cysteine and the closing phenylalanine or tryptophan. A D gene is named only where the DNA matches it firmly. Size tells how often a clone was seen (once, few, many) or the class of an expanded clone, and some rows leave it out.

D gene | J gene | V gene | clone size | CDR3 DNA | CDR3 protein
- | TRBJ2-2 | TRBV19 | - | TGTGCCAGTACCCTTACCAGACGGGGCACGGACACCGGGGAGCTGTTTTTT | CASTLTRRGTDTGELFF
- | TRBJ1-1 | TRBV29-1 | once | TGCAGCGTTGAAGTATACCCCACTGAAGCTTTCTTT | CSVEVYPTEAFF
- | TRBJ1-1 | TRBV24-1 | - | TGTGCCACCAGTGATTTGGGAGAGAAGGCTTTCTTT | CATSDLGEKAFF
TRBD1 | TRBJ1-2 | TRBV9 | - | TGTGCCAGCAGCTCCGGGACAGGGATCCCCCCTAACTATGGCTACACCTTC | CASSSGTGIPPNYGYTF
- | TRBJ2-2 | TRBV12-3/TRBV12-4 | - | TGTGCCAGCAGTCCCCGACAGCTCGGCACCGGGGAGCTGTTTTTT | CASSPRQLGTGELFF
TRBD1 | TRBJ2-3 | TRBV7-9 | - | TGTGCCAGCAGCTTTGAGGGGGCCTCAGATACGCAGTATTTT | CASSFEGASDTQYF
TRBD2 | TRBJ2-1 | TRBV20-1 | - | TGCAGTGCTAGAGAACCAGCGGGGTATGATGAGCAGTTCTTC | CSAREPAGYDEQFF
- | TRBJ2-6 | TRBV5-1 | - | TGCGCCAGCAGCTTGACCGTATCTGGGGCCAACGTCCTGACTTTC | CASSLTVSGANVLTF
- | TRBJ2-5 | TRBV5-1 | - | TGCGCCAGCAGCTTAACACAGGGATTGGGGCTAGAGACCCAGTACTTC | CASSLTQGLGLETQYF
- | TRBJ1-5 | TRBV20-1 | - | TGCAGTGCTAGCAGGGGCCGAAGCAATCAGCCCCAGCATTTT | CSASRGRSNQPQHF
TRBD2 | TRBJ2-7 | TRBV6-5 | - | TGTGCCAGCATGGGTCTGGCGGGGGCCTACGAGCAGTACTTC | CASMGLAGAYEQYF
TRBD1 | TRBJ2-1 | TRBV28 | - | TGTGCCAGCAGTGACAGGGGGCGCATGGGGAATGAGCAGTTCTTC | CASSDRGRMGNEQFF
TRBD2 | TRBJ2-5 | TRBV5-6 | few | TGTGCCAGCAGCTTGGGACTAGCGGGAGTTGGAGAGACCCAGTACTTC | CASSLGLAGVGETQYF
TRBD1 | TRBJ2-2 | TRBV6-4 | - | TGTGCCAGCATCGGACAGGGCCGGGGGACCGGGGAGCTGTTTTTT | CASIGQGRGTGELFF
- | TRBJ2-2 | TRBV5-6 | - | TGTGCCAGCAGCGGGGTAGCGCCTGTGAACACCGGGGAGCTGTTTTTT | CASSGVAPVNTGELFF
TRBD2 | TRBJ2-7 | TRBV12-3/TRBV12-4 | - | TGTGCCAGCAGTTTAAGGCTAGCGGATAGCTACGAGCAGTACTTC | CASSLRLADSYEQYF